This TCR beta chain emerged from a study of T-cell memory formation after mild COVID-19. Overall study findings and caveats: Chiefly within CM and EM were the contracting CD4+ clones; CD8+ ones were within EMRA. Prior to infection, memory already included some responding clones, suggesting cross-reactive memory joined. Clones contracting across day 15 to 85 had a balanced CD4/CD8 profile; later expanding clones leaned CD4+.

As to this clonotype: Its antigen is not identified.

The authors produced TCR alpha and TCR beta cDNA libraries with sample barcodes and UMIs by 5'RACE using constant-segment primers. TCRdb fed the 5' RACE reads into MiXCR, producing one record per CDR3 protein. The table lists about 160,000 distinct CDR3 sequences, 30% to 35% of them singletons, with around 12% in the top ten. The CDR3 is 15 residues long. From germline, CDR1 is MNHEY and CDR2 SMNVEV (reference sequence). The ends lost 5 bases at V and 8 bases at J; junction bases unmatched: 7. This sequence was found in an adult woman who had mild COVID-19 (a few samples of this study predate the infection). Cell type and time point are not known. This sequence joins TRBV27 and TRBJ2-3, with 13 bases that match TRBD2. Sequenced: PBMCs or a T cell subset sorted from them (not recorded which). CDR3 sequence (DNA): TGTGCCAGCAGTCGTACTAGCGGGAGGGTAGCTACGCAGTATTTT. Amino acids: CASSRTSGRVATQYF.